This note documents a single T cell receptor (beta chain) sequence. Its antigen remains unknown. In TCRdb, the 5' RACE reads were re-called with MiXCR into one record per CDR3 protein. The sample carries 1.5 million or so distinct CDR3 sequences, under 35% recorded once. These data originate in a study of identical twins. The study, taken as a whole, reports: Cord blood's abundant beta clonotypes had fewer insertions, unlike memory repertoires.

Material: cord blood. The receptor was derived from a newborn girl in good health.

DNA of the CDR3: TGCAGTGCTAGGACGGGGGGCCATGGCTACACCTTC. It yields the protein CSARTGGHGYTF. This sequence joins TRBV20-1 and TRBJ1-2, with D tentatively TRBD1 (6 bases). V shed 3 bases and J shed 6 bases, with 11 bases lying between them. Germline CDR1 is DFQATT and CDR2 is SNEGSKA (reference sequence). This CDR3 comprises 12 residues.